The 10 T cell receptor beta chains below come from one sample, sequenced in a study of radiotherapy plus CTLA-4 blockade in lung cancer. Repertoires were generated with immunoSEQ multiplex PCR, while TCRdb's copy carries only in-frame clones and drops some. The sample shows about 95,000 clones, approximately 83% of them seen only once. Sequenced material: peripheral blood, taken from a patient treated with radiotherapy plus ipilimumab. Source of these receptors: a human donor with non-small cell lung cancer who had stable disease on radiotherapy plus ipilimumab.

CDR3 sequence: CAWSRDSATYGYTF. The CDR3 region has the DNA TGTGCCTGGAGTAGAGACAGCGCGACCTATGGCTACACCTTC. The rearrangement links TRBV30 to TRBJ1-2; possibly TRBD1 for D (5 bases). This CDR3 contains 14 residues. Germline V CDR1 and CDR2: GTSNPN, SVGIG (reference sequence). Trimming pared 2 bases from V and 4 bases from J, leaving 14 bases between. Filled out from reference TRBV30 and TRBJ1-2, the complete variable domain reads SQTIHQWPATLVQPVGSPLSLECTVEGTSNPNLYWYRQAAGRGLQLLFYSVGIGQISSEVPQNLSASRPQDRQFILSSKKLLLSDSGFYLCAWSRDSATYGYTFGSGTRLTVV.

This chain links TRBV5-5 with TRBJ2-5; tentative D call: TRBD1 (5 bases). Trimming cost V 4 bases and J 5 bases, with 18 bases left between them. Per the germline V gene, CDR1 is SGHKS and CDR2 is YYEKEE (reference sequence). The length of the CDR3 is 15 residues. CDR3 bases: TGTGCCAGCAGCCAATATACATCAGGGTGGGAGACCCAGTACTTC. It yields the protein CASSQYTSGWETQYF.

The rearrangement joins TRBV28 to TRBJ1-2; a weak D match, TRBD1 (5 bases). V was pared by 6 bases and J by 11 bases, with 16 bases between. Germline CDR1 reads MDHEN; CDR2 reads SYDVKM. This CDR3 contains 12 residues. The chain's CDR3 is CASRSGLSQYTF. The DNA of the CDR3 is TGTGCCAGCAGATCGGGACTATCTCAGTACACCTTC.

In its sample, this clone was seen a few times. The chain carries TRBV6-4 and TRBJ2-5, with TRBD1 matching 9 bases. The trim removed 6 bases at V and 5 bases at J, leaving 7 bases unmatched. The germline gives CDR1 MRHNA, CDR2 SNTAGT. The CDR3 is 14 amino acids. This chain's CDR3 is CASSHRGRHETQYF. The CDR3 DNA follows: TGTGCCAGCAGCCACAGGGGGCGGCATGAGACCCAGTACTTC.

The genes are TRBV6-6 and TRBJ1-2; D not certain. The germline V gene encodes CDR1 MNHNY and CDR2 SVGAGI (reference sequence). The CDR3 has 15 amino acids. The V end was cut by 2 bases, the J end by 4 bases, with 14 bases between. The CDR3 bases are TGTGCCAGCAGTTACCCAACAGAGGGCGCCTATGGCTACACCTTC. Translating it yields CASSYPTEGAYGYTF.

The V and J genes are TRBV28 and TRBJ1-5; D is unresolved. Between the trimmed V and J ends, which lost 7 bases and 5 bases, there was a span of 6 bases. Germline values: CDR1 MDHEN, CDR2 SYDVKM. The length of the CDR3 is 11 residues. The chain's CDR3 is CASTRDQPQHF. CDR3 nucleotide sequence: TGTGCCAGCACTCGTGATCAGCCCCAGCATTTT.

The chain carries TRBV4-1 and TRBJ2-3; D tentatively reads TRBD1 or TRBD2 (5 bases each). Germline V CDR1 and CDR2: MGHRA, YSYEKL. The CDR3 is 17 residues long. Trimming shortened V by 4 bases and J by 6 bases, and 23 bases separated the two germline ends. The CDR3 loop reads CASSPIMGDQRRDTQYF. The DNA of the CDR3 is TGCGCCAGCAGCCCCATCATGGGGGACCAGCGTCGGGATACGCAGTATTTT.

This CDR3 is CASSFGGYTF. The CDR3 DNA reads TGTGCCAGCAGCTTTGGTGGCTACACCTTC. This sequence joins TRBV5-8 and TRBJ1-2; D call uncertain. Germline V gives CDR1 SGHTS, CDR2 YDEGEE. The V and J ends lost 2 bases and 7 bases respectively, with 3 bases between them. The CDR3 is made up of 10 amino acids.

This chain connects TRBV27 to TRBJ1-6; 10 bases are a match to TRBD1. The V segment lost 0 bases and the J segment 7 bases; nucleotides outside the gene matches: 3. The germline CDR1 and CDR2 sequences are MNHEY and SMNVEV (reference sequence). This CDR3 has 16 amino acids. The CDR3 is CASSLSRTGGNSPLHF. CDR3 coding DNA: TGTGCCAGCAGTTTATCGAGGACAGGGGGGAATTCACCCCTCCACTTT.

This clone was picked up one time. The chain employs TRBV27 and TRBJ2-3, with D hard to call. The germline gives CDR1 MNHEY, CDR2 SMNVEV (reference sequence). Trimming cost V 0 bases and J 1 base, with 11 bases left between them. The CDR3 sequence is 16 residues long. CDR3 loop: CASSLSVGKGTDTQYF. Here the CDR3 DNA reads TGTGCCAGCAGTTTATCAGTGGGAAAGGGCACAGATACGCAGTATTTT.